Presented here are 24 T cell receptor beta chains from one specimen sequenced in a study of breast tumors, draining lymph nodes, adjacent tissues. Axillary draining lymph nodes of breast cancer patients supplied the node samples. TCRdb called the multiplex PCR reads again in MiXCR, with one record for every CDR3 protein. The table shows approximately 130,000 distinct CDR3 sequences, with approximately 21% occurring only once. The sample was axillary lymph node tissue. The receptors here all came from a female donor with breast cancer. Some clones in this sample may be carry-over from other donors' samples.

This clonotype has at least ten counts. V gene TRBV20-1 combines with J gene TRBJ2-5; D unresolved. The length of the CDR3 is 12 residues. Germline-derived CDR1 and CDR2 are DFQATT and SNEGSKA (reference sequence). Trimming shortened V by 4 bases and J by 2 bases, and 8 bases separated the two germline ends. The CDR3 DNA reads TGCAGTGCTATGAGGCTTCAAGAGACCCAGTACTTC. This sequence encodes CSAMRLQETQYF.

On this clonotype: A much larger clone differs by one base, so this may be a read error. Since no conserved phenylalanine or tryptophan closes the CDR3, a read error is the likely cause. The genes are TRBV7-2 and TRBJ2-3; 7 positions match TRBD2. The J segment lost 4 bases and the V segment lost 5 bases, leaving 6 bases of the junction unmatched. Germline V CDR1 and CDR2: SGHTA, FQGNSA. This CDR3 region has 14 residues. The CDR3 DNA reads as TGTGCCAGCAGCCCGGGGACTATCTCAGATACGCAGTATCTT. Protein product: CASSPGTISDTQYL.

This clonotype was detected ten times or more. V usage is TRBV10-3 and J usage is TRBJ2-3; 8 nucleotides line up with TRBD2. After removal of 8 bases from V and 0 bases from J, the junction contained 13 bases not matched to a gene. This CDR3 has 17 residues. Germline V lookup: CDR1 ENHRY, CDR2 SYGVKD. CDR3 in DNA: TGTGCCATCCGGGGGACTAGTGGAGAGTCAAGCACAGATACGCAGTATTTT. Encoded protein: CAIRGTSGESSTDTQYF.

This clonotype was seen a handful of times. A read error may be the cause here, since a much bigger clone is one base away. V and J are TRBV2 and TRBJ2-7; 9 nucleotides match TRBD1. The V segment lost 6 bases and the J segment 7 bases; nucleotides outside the gene matches: 10. CDR1 and CDR2 (germline): SNHLY, FYNNEI. This CDR3 is built from 14 residues. CDR3 DNA sequence: TGTGCCAGCAGAGCGACAGGGGGGAGAGGAGAGCAGTACTTC. Encoded protein: CASRATGGRGEQYF.

This clonotype was observed many times. The rearrangement uses TRBV20-1 and TRBJ2-7; no firm D call. This CDR3 region has 13 residues. Germline CDR1 reads DFQATT; CDR2 reads SNEGSKA (reference sequence). Trimming took 6 bases from V and 7 from J, leaving 19 bases between them. For the CDR3, the DNA is TGCAGTGCCATAGGGCTAAGTTCGAGGGAGCAGTACTTC. Amino acids: CSAIGLSSREQYF.

This clonotype was detected many times. The chain employs TRBV4-1 and TRBJ2-1; a possible D gene is TRBD2 (5 bases). Looked up from germline, CDR1 is MGHRA and CDR2 is YSYEKL. The CDR3 runs 14 residues. Trimming pared 3 bases from V and 3 bases from J, leaving 9 bases between. The CDR3 DNA reads as TGCGCCAGCAGCCAGATCGGACTCTACAATGAGCAGTTCTTC. It translates to CASSQIGLYNEQFF.

Worth noting for this clonotype: A much larger clonotype is one base distant, so this may be a read error. The chain joins TRBV6-1 to TRBJ2-7, with D possibly matching TRBD1 (5 bases). Germline assignment: CDR1 MNHNS and CDR2 SASEGT. V lost 1 base and J lost 6, with 10 bases in between. The CDR3 has 13 residues. This CDR3 reads CASSEGQLCEQYF. CDR3 DNA: TGTGCCAGCAGTGAAGGACAGCTCTGCGAGCAGTACTTC.

This clonotype was counted many times. This chain joins TRBV2 and TRBJ2-7, with D possibly matching TRBD1 (5 bases). The germline CDR1 and CDR2 sequences are SNHLY and FYNNEI. Trimming took off 5 bases at V and 4 bases at J, with 9 bases between the two ends. CDR3 length: 12 residues. The CDR3 is CASSPRVYEQYF. The DNA of the CDR3 is TGTGCCAGCAGTCCCAGGGTTTACGAGCAGTACTTC. Supplemented by reference TRBV2 and TRBJ2-7, the full variable domain reads EPEVTQTPSHQVTQMGQEVILRCVPISNHLYFYWYRQILGQKVEFLVSFYNNEISEKSEIFDDQFSVERPDGSNFTLKIRSTKLEDSAMYFCASSPRVYEQYFGPGTRLTVT.

The gene calls are TRBV6-1 and TRBJ2-5; tentative D call: TRBD2 (6 bases). The length of the CDR3 is 15 residues. Trimming pared 4 bases from V and 3 bases from J, leaving 15 bases between. Germline V gene data show CDR1 as MNHNS and CDR2 as SASEGT. CDR3 amino acids: CASSGAGAGEETQYF. CDR3 nucleotide sequence: TGTGCCAGCAGTGGAGCGGGCGCGGGTGAAGAGACCCAGTACTTC.

The V gene is TRBV6-2 or TRBV6-3, the J gene TRBJ2-2, with 15 bases fitting TRBD2. V lost 5 bases and J lost 6; bases outside the gene matches: 7. The CDR3 consists of 17 residues. Per the germline V gene, CDR1 is MNHEY and CDR2 is SVGEGT. The CDR3 DNA is TGTGCCAGCAGTGGGACTAGCGGGAGGTCCCTTCCCGGGGAGCTGTTTTTT. This sequence encodes CASSGTSGRSLPGELFF.

This clonotype appeared many times. This chain joins TRBV19 and TRBJ1-6, with D unclear. V gave up 6 bases and J gave up 2 bases, with 14 bases separating them. The CDR3 runs 16 residues. Germline CDR1 is LNHDA and CDR2 is SQIVND (reference sequence). The CDR3 sequence: CASRRPRSTYNSPLHF. The CDR3 DNA reads as TGTGCCAGTAGGAGACCAAGGAGCACCTATAATTCACCCCTCCACTTT.

In this sample, this clonotype turned up many times. The V call is TRBV10-1, the J call TRBJ1-6; 7 nucleotides agree with TRBD1. V lost 7 bases, J lost 6 bases, and 12 bases stayed unmatched. Germline V lookup: CDR1 WNHNN, CDR2 SYGVQD (reference sequence). This CDR3 region has 16 residues. In nucleotides, the CDR3 is TGCGCCAGCACGCCACTACAGGGGCCCTTTAATTCACCCCTCCACTTT. Protein sequence: CASTPLQGPFNSPLHF.

This clonotype was observed many times. This sequence joins TRBV5-1 and TRBJ2-1, with 7 bases fitting TRBD2. The CDR3 consists of 18 residues. Germline trimming cut 2 bases from V and 0 bases from J; bases unmatched to any gene: 11. Per the germline V gene, CDR1 is SGHRS and CDR2 is YFSETQ. In DNA form, the CDR3 reads TGCGCCAGCAGCTTTCGTCCCGGGACTACCAGCTCCTACAATGAGCAGTTCTTC. Protein sequence: CASSFRPGTTSSYNEQFF.

This clonotype was seen a few times. A much larger clone differs by one base, so this may be a read error. The chain joins TRBV4-2 to TRBJ2-2, with no clear D. The CDR3 length is 13 residues. Per the germline V gene, CDR1 is LGHNA and CDR2 is YNFKEQ. CDR3 in DNA: TGTGCCAGCGGCCAAATCGACACCGGGGAGCTGTTTTTT. Translation: CASGQIDTGELFF.

J is TRBJ1-2 and V is TRBV28, with D tentatively TRBD1 (5 bases). The CDR3 has 14 residues. The germline V and J ends were trimmed by 5 bases and 6 bases, with 16 bases remaining between them. Germline assignment: CDR1 MDHEN and CDR2 SYDVKM. The CDR3 reads CASSRLDTRHGYTF. In DNA form, the CDR3 reads TGTGCCAGCAGTAGATTGGACACCAGACATGGCTACACCTTC.

In this sample, this clonotype turned up many times. This sequence joins TRBV20-1 and TRBJ2-3; TRBD2 might be the D (5 bases). Germline CDR1 DFQATT, CDR2 SNEGSKA (reference sequence). Trimming stripped 2 bases from V and 0 bases from J, with 9 bases between. The length of the CDR3 is 14 residues. The CDR3 sequence: CSARLAGSTDTQYF. DNA for the CDR3: TGCAGTGCTAGACTAGCCGGGAGCACAGATACGCAGTATTTT.

In this sample, this clonotype turned up many times. This sequence joins TRBV19 and TRBJ2-3; D is undetermined. This CDR3 has 14 residues. Trimming took off 1 base at V and 0 bases at J, with 5 bases between the two ends. Germline lookup yields CDR1 LNHDA and CDR2 SQIVND (reference sequence). CDR3 coding DNA: TGTGCCAGTAGTATAGCGGGTAGCACAGATACGCAGTATTTT. This translates into CASSIAGSTDTQYF.

In its sample, this clonotype was seen a few times. This chain uses TRBV2 with TRBJ2-5; D is undetermined. The CDR3 totals 10 residues. V lost 7 bases and J lost 5, with 5 bases in between. Germline CDR1 is SNHLY and CDR2 is FYNNEI. Written as DNA, the CDR3 is TGTGCCAGCAAGGATGAGACCCAGTACTTC. This encodes CASKDETQYF.

Comments on this clonotype: A much larger clone sits a single nucleotide away, making a read error possible. The chain recombines TRBV28 with TRBJ1-5; TRBD1 is a possible D gene (6 bases). The CDR3 is 14 residues long. The V and J ends lost 4 bases and 7 bases respectively, with 14 bases between them. Germline V lookup: CDR1 MDHEN, CDR2 SYDVKM. The CDR3 loop reads CASSSRGQRQPQHF. CDR3 bases: TGTGCCAGCAGTTCGCGGGGGCAGCGGCAGCCCCAGCATTTT.

This clonotype was detected ten times or more. The V and J genes are TRBV4-1 and TRBJ2-3; 14 bases match TRBD2. Germline V CDR1 and CDR2: MGHRA, YSYEKL. This CDR3 comprises 15 residues. J was trimmed by 4 bases and V by 4 bases; bases with no gene match: 1. The CDR3 nucleotides are TGCGCCAGCAGCCCGACTAGCGGGAGGGCAGATACGCAGTATTTT. It yields the protein CASSPTSGRADTQYF.

This clonotype showed up just a few times. The chain couples TRBV6-1 to TRBJ1-4; 7 nucleotides agree with TRBD1. This CDR3 spans 15 amino acids. V was clipped by 8 bases and J by 0 bases; unmatched bases: 6. Germline CDR1 is MNHNS and CDR2 is SASEGT. CDR3 bases: TGTGCCAGCCGACCTACAGGGGCAACTAATGAAAAACTGTTTTTT. Its protein is CASRPTGATNEKLFF.

This clonotype has a count of ten or more. V usage is TRBV29-1 and J usage is TRBJ2-2; D is unresolved. Germline V gene data show CDR1 as SQVTM and CDR2 as ANQGSEA. V was trimmed by 6 bases and J by 7 bases, leaving 18 bases between them. The CDR3 contains 14 residues. The CDR3 loop is CSVDTISPGGELFF. The CDR3, as DNA: TGCAGCGTCGACACCATTAGTCCGGGCGGGGAGCTGTTTTTT.

This clonotype was counted at least ten times. The chain is built from TRBV5-1 and TRBJ2-7; 13 bases fit TRBD2. CDR1 and CDR2 (germline): SGHRS, YFSETQ. The junction had 8 bases not matched to a gene; V was cut back by 4 bases and J by 7 bases. CDR3 length: 15 residues. CDR3 loop: CASSPGLAGSQEQYF. CDR3 in DNA: TGCGCCAGCAGCCCGGGACTAGCGGGATCACAGGAGCAGTACTTC.

In its sample, this clonotype was seen many times. CDR3 amino acids: CATSQRDRGEQFF. The CDR3 DNA follows: TGTGCCACCAGCCAGCGGGATCGTGGTGAGCAGTTCTTC. The chain recombines TRBV15 with TRBJ2-1; TRBD2 matches 7 bases. V lost 5 bases, J lost 9 bases, and 7 bases stayed unmatched. This CDR3 region has 13 residues. Germline V gives CDR1 LNHNV, CDR2 YYDKDF (reference sequence).